The TCR beta chain under discussion was sequenced for a study of blood T cell repertoires in COVID-19. Overall study context: Specimens from acute and convalescent COVID-19 originated in the United States, Italy and Spain. T cells, B-cell-depleted T cells, or PBMCs provided the cDNA or gDNA that served as material.

Sequencing was performed with immunoSEQ multiplex PCR; in TCRdb, only in-frame clones are kept and a portion is missing. The sample consists of about 280,000 clones, about four fifths of them appearing once. This clone is a singleton in its sample. CDR1 SGHTA and CDR2 FQGNSA come from the germline V gene. V lost 2 bases, J lost 10 bases, and 13 bases stayed unmatched. The length of the CDR3 is 16 residues. Source material: peripheral blood. The gene calls are TRBV7-2 and TRBJ2-1, with 8 bases lining up with TRBD2. This TCR was recovered from a woman between 45 and 65 years old who had recovered from COVID-19. Here the CDR3 reads CASSLWAGLGSDEQFF. As DNA, the CDR3 is TGTGCCAGCAGCTTATGGGCGGGACTAGGGTCAGACGAGCAGTTCTTC.